These 22 T cell receptor beta chains were sequenced from one sample in a study of Graves' ophthalmopathy and Graves' hyperthyroidism (dated by TCRdb to 2017 to 2018). Instrument on record: Illumina HiSeq 2000. For repertoire sequencing, TCR beta CDR3 regions were amplified from RNA transcripts. The first round of RT-PCR was done with HTBI primers and the Qiagen OneStep RT-PCR kit, and was followed by a second round of multiplex PCR, then size selection and purification. TCRdb reprocessing: public reads trimmed at Q25 with fastp, clones called with MiXCR, in-frame beta chains kept. When rows share a CDR3 protein, they turn into one entry using the most common DNA and genes. Counted in this sample were a few hundred thousand distinct CDR3 sequences; 39% of them appeared once. The ten largest clones represent about 4.1% of the sample. The sample was peripheral blood or thyroid tissue (not recorded which). The receptors derive from an adult man with Graves' hyperthyroidism.

In this sample, this clonotype turned up many times. The chain employs TRBV5-4 and TRBJ2-2; possibly TRBD1 for D (5 bases). The CDR3 is made up of 18 amino acids. Trimming cost V 4 bases and J 6 bases, with 25 bases left between them. Germline CDR1 and CDR2: SGHNT and YYREEE (reference sequence). As DNA, the CDR3 is TGTGCCAGCAGCCATTGGGCGACAGCTATGTTGTCCGCCGGGGAGCTGTTTTTT. Translating it yields CASSHWATAMLSAGELFF.

This clonotype was seen a handful of times. The rearrangement uses TRBV7-2 and TRBJ1-2; a weak D match, TRBD1 (6 bases). This CDR3 is built from 13 residues. The ends were cut back, 3 bases at V and 6 bases at J, with 11 bases in the middle. Germline values: CDR1 SGHTA, CDR2 FQGNSA. The CDR3 spells CASSFRTEDGYTF. CDR3 in DNA: TGTGCCAGCAGCTTCCGGACAGAAGATGGCTACACCTTC.

This clonotype was detected many times. The chain uses TRBV7-9 and TRBJ1-4; D remains ambiguous. The length of the CDR3 is 15 residues. The ends were cut back, 5 bases at V and 0 bases at J, with 10 bases in the middle. Per germline, CDR1 SEHNR and CDR2 FQNEAQ (reference sequence). This CDR3 reads CASSPHSTTNEKLFF. The CDR3 DNA reads TGTGCCAGCAGCCCACACAGCACAACTAATGAAAAACTGTTTTTT.

This clonotype was seen a few times. This chain links TRBV25-1 with TRBJ2-3; 10 bases are shared with TRBD1. Germline V gene sequence: CDR1 MGHDK, CDR2 SYGVNS. The V segment lost 6 bases and the J segment 1 base; nucleotides outside the gene matches: 7. This CDR3 is 16 amino acids long. In DNA form, the CDR3 reads TGTGCCAGCAGCCCCGAGGGGACAGGGGGCACAGATACGCAGTATTTT. It specifies CASSPEGTGGTDTQYF.

The chain employs TRBV29-1 and TRBJ1-3, with a tentative D call TRBD1 (6 bases). Germline V lookup: CDR1 SQVTM, CDR2 ANQGSEA. CDR3 length equals 12 residues. CDR3 region: CSYRDPGNTIYF. CDR3 DNA: TGCAGTTACAGGGATCCTGGAAACACCATATATTTT.

There are many counts of this clonotype. The chain joins TRBV20-1 to TRBJ2-7; 12 nucleotides line up with TRBD1. The CDR3 runs to 15 residues. Per germline, CDR1 DFQATT and CDR2 SNEGSKA (reference sequence). Germline trimming cut 6 bases from V and 4 bases from J; bases unmatched to any gene: 10. This chain's CDR3 is CSAFPWDRGLYEQYF. CDR3 bases: TGCAGTGCGTTCCCGTGGGACAGGGGGCTATACGAGCAGTACTTC.

As to this clonotype: An end of the junction does not agree with germline; a read error may underlie this. This chain connects TRBV7-2 to TRBJ1-6; D not certain. The V gene's germline CDR1 is SGHTA and CDR2 FQGNSA. The CDR3 length is 10 residues. CDR3 loop: CASSSSTLHF. CDR3 nucleotides: TGTGCCAGCAGCTCTTCAACCCTCCACTTT.

This clonotype was counted at least ten times. This chain joins TRBV19 and TRBJ1-6; D gene ambiguous. Deletions cut 6 bases from V and 8 bases from J, with 11 bases between. CDR3 length: 13 amino acids. Germline CDR1 LNHDA, CDR2 SQIVND (reference sequence). This chain's CDR3 is CASRSVTDSPLHF. The CDR3 coding sequence is TGTGCCAGTAGGTCTGTAACGGATTCACCCCTCCACTTT.

This clonotype was seen ten or more times. V usage is TRBV6-5 and J usage is TRBJ1-1, with 8 bases lining up with TRBD1. CDR1 and CDR2 from the germline V gene are MNHEY and SVGAGI. The CDR3 runs 15 residues. Trimming removed 6 bases from V and 10 bases from J; junction bases left unmatched: 16. CDR3 residues: CASSPGQGKGPIAFF. The CDR3 region has the DNA TGTGCCAGCAGCCCCGGACAGGGCAAAGGGCCGATAGCTTTCTTT.

This clonotype showed up many times. The chain couples TRBV12-3 or TRBV12-4 to TRBJ1-1; a possible D gene is TRBD1 (5 bases). With 3 bases removed from V and 1 base from J, the gap between germline ends came to 9 bases. The CDR3 totals 14 residues. CDR3 nucleotide sequence: TGTGCCAGCAGTTTTGATGGGGGGAACACTGAAGCTTTCTTT. It codes for CASSFDGGNTEAFF.

The chain employs TRBV30 and TRBJ2-5, with 8 bases aligning to TRBD2. Germline lookup yields CDR1 GTSNPN and CDR2 SVGIG (reference sequence). V shed 4 bases and J 4 bases; nucleotides not matched to a gene: 5. CDR3 size: 13 residues. The CDR3 region has the DNA TGTGCCTGGAACCGACTAGCGAGAGAGACCCAGTACTTC. It is translated as CAWNRLARETQYF.

The chain is built from TRBV5-1 and TRBJ2-7; a weak D match, TRBD2 (6 bases). The CDR3 runs 16 residues. The ends were cut back, 0 bases at V and 7 bases at J, with 20 bases in the middle. The germline V gene has CDR1 SGHRS and CDR2 YFSETQ. The CDR3 bases are TGCGCCAGCAGCTTGGCCTCGACGCCCTATGGGGGGGAGCAGTACTTC. Translated: CASSLASTPYGGEQYF.

This clonotype was seen once. The J gene is TRBJ1-2, the V gene TRBV7-9; TRBD1 aligns across 9 bases. Germline CDR1 is SEHNR and CDR2 is FQNEAQ (reference sequence). The trim removed 0 bases at V and 3 bases at J, leaving 11 bases unmatched. CDR3 length equals 18 residues. The CDR3 nucleotides are TGTGCCAGCAGCTTAGCATTACACTGGGACAGGGTTCACTATGGCTACACCTTC. It encodes CASSLALHWDRVHYGYTF.

V and J are TRBV13 and TRBJ2-5; possibly TRBD2 for D (6 bases). Gene TRBJ2-1 matches the end of the DNA better, so the J call may be wrong. Germline-derived CDR1 and CDR2 are PRHDT and FYEKMQ (reference sequence). This CDR3 has 13 amino acids. The CDR3 loop reads CASSRGYGDEQFF. CDR3 DNA: TGTGCCAGCAGCCGGGGGTATGGCGATGAGCAGTTCTTC.

CDR3 coding DNA: TGTGCTAGGAAACAGCCCGGGACAGGGGGCGGGGAGACCCAGTACTTC. Protein product: CARKQPGTGGGETQYF. The chain joins TRBV7-7 to TRBJ2-5; 12 bases line up with TRBD1. Germline values: CDR1 SSHAT, CDR2 FNYEAQ (reference sequence). This CDR3 has 16 amino acids. The full variable domain, with the rest looked up from reference TRBV7-7 and TRBJ2-5, is GAGVSQSPRYKVTKRGQDVTLRCDPISSHATLYWYQQALGQGPEFLTYFNYEAQPDKSGLPSDRFSAERPEGSISTLTIQRTEQRDSAMYRCARKQPGTGGGETQYFGPGTRLLVL.

This clonotype was seen only a few times. V is TRBV13 and J is TRBJ1-1; D gene unclear. Germline CDR1 reads PRHDT; CDR2 reads FYEKMQ (reference sequence). This CDR3 has 17 amino acids. Trimming pared 6 bases from V and 3 bases from J, leaving 23 bases between. The CDR3 loop reads CASSLGMEGRRDTEAFF. The CDR3 DNA is TGTGCCAGCAGTCTTGGTATGGAAGGGAGGCGAGACACTGAAGCTTTCTTT. Looking up the rest from reference TRBV13 and TRBJ1-1 gives the full variable domain: AAGVIQSPRHLIKEKRETATLKCYPIPRHDTVYWYQQGPGQDPQFLISFYEKMQSDKGSIPDRFSAQQFSDYHSELNMSSLELGDSALYFCASSLGMEGRRDTEAFFGQGTRLTVV.

In regard to this clonotype: One end of the junction fails to match germline, which may point to a read error. The genes are TRBV5-1 and TRBJ2-7, with 10 bases aligning to TRBD1. The J call may be incorrect, as the DNA end agrees better with TRBJ2-5. The CDR3 sequence is 14 residues long. The germline V gene has CDR1 SGHRS and CDR2 YFSETQ. As DNA, the CDR3 is TGTGCCAGCAGCTGGGGGACAGGGGCCCAGACCCAGTACTTC. It specifies CASSWGTGAQTQYF.

V usage is TRBV7-2 and J usage is TRBJ1-2, with a possible D match to TRBD1 (6 bases). The CDR3 is made up of 16 amino acids. Germline values: CDR1 SGHTA, CDR2 FQGNSA. The V gene lost 2 bases and the J gene lost 4 bases, with 17 bases spanning the gap. DNA for the CDR3: TGTGCCAGCAGCTTAACTAGCGGGGGGGCGATCTATGGCTACACCTTC. Amino acid sequence: CASSLTSGGAIYGYTF.

This clonotype was counted only a few times. The genes are TRBV6-5 and TRBJ2-5; 14 nucleotides align to TRBD2. The germline gives CDR1 MNHEY, CDR2 SVGAGI. Germline trimming cut 5 bases from V and 11 bases from J; bases unmatched to any gene: 10. The CDR3 is 15 amino acids. CDR3 DNA sequence: TGTGCCAGCAGTAGACTAGCGGGGGGGTCAGGGCATCAGTACTTC. Its protein product is CASSRLAGGSGHQYF.

This clonotype appeared many times. The CDR3 DNA reads as TGTGCCAGCAGAATACAGGGGATTAATTCACCCCTCCACTTT. Residues: CASRIQGINSPLHF. The chain uses TRBV6-5 and TRBJ1-6; 7 bases agree with TRBD1. The trim removed 6 bases at V and 6 bases at J, leaving 5 bases unmatched. CDR3 length: 14 residues. Germline V lookup: CDR1 MNHEY, CDR2 SVGAGI.

This clonotype was seen ten or more times. V and J are TRBV20-1 and TRBJ1-1; D is possibly TRBD1 (5 bases). The germline V gene encodes CDR1 DFQATT and CDR2 SNEGSKA (reference sequence). The CDR3 loop spans 12 amino acids. With 0 bases removed from V and 10 bases from J, the gap between germline ends came to 12 bases. CDR3 coding DNA: TGCAGTGCTAGAGATGGTGGGAGGGGAGCTTTCTTT. It encodes CSARDGGRGAFF.

A word on this clonotype: A much larger clone lies one base from this, so it may be a read error. The chain employs TRBV7-2 and TRBJ2-5; 8 nucleotides line up with TRBD1. This CDR3 is built from 15 residues. Germline loops: CDR1 SGHTA, CDR2 FQGNSA. DNA for the CDR3: TGTGCCAGCTCGACGTACCAGGGGGCAGGGGAGACCCAGCACTTC. Translation gives CASSTYQGAGETQHF.